One and the same sample provided the 26 T cell receptor beta chains below, sequenced in a study of blood T cell repertoires in COVID-19. The method was immunoSEQ multiplex PCR; TCRdb's version includes in-frame clones alone and lacks a portion of them. The sample carries roughly 170,000 clones, approximately 77% recorded once. Input material: PBMCs or T cells enriched from blood (not recorded which). These receptors were obtained from a man aged 60 to 75 who had recovered from COVID-19.

By proportion, this clone is medium-sized. The chain recombines TRBV29-1 with TRBJ2-7, with TRBD2 as a possible D gene (5 bases). CDR3 length: 15 residues. Trimming left V 6 bases short and J 2 bases short, with 20 bases between. Germline V gene data show CDR1 as SQVTM and CDR2 as ANQGSEA. The CDR3 coding sequence is TGCAGCGTCGGGGATTGGTGGGGAGACACCTACGAGCAGTACTTC. Its protein is CSVGDWWGDTYEQYF.

The V gene is TRBV29-1, the J gene TRBJ2-5; D may be TRBD2 (6 bases). Germline V CDR1 and CDR2: SQVTM, ANQGSEA. Trimming cost V 7 bases and J 2 bases, with 11 bases left between them. This CDR3 is built from 12 residues. CDR3 DNA: TGCAGCGCGGGACTCACTCAAGAGACCCAGTACTTC. Its protein product is CSAGLTQETQYF.

In DNA form, the CDR3 reads TGTGCCATCAGTGACCGACAGAAGAGGATACGCTACGAGCAGTACTTC. Protein product: CAISDRQKRIRYEQYF. The chain links TRBV10-3 to TRBJ2-7; tentative D call: TRBD1 (5 bases). V lost 3 bases to trimming and J lost 3 bases, with 18 bases between them. The CDR3 is made up of 16 amino acids. The germline gives CDR1 ENHRY, CDR2 SYGVKD.

The V call is TRBV28, the J call TRBJ1-5, with TRBD1 as a possible D gene (5 bases). The CDR3 is 15 amino acids. Germline V gene lookup returns CDR1 MDHEN and CDR2 SYDVKM. The V end lost 8 bases, the J end lost 1 base, and 15 bases lay between the germline ends. CDR3 bases: TGTGCCAGCGGGGGGAGGCCGAGGAGCAATCAGCCCCAGCATTTT. This gives the protein CASGGRPRSNQPQHF.

This chain links TRBV6-1 with TRBJ2-7, with 7 bases that match TRBD2. Germline-derived CDR1 and CDR2 are MNHNS and SASEGT. J gave up 6 bases and V 3 bases, and 8 bases lay outside the gene matches. The CDR3 has 14 amino acids. The CDR3 spells CASSDSLAVVEQYF. For the CDR3, the DNA is TGTGCCAGCAGTGATTCCCTAGCGGTGGTCGAGCAGTACTTC.

V and J are TRBV28 and TRBJ2-5; D is possibly TRBD1 (7 bases). Trimming stripped 3 bases from V and 4 bases from J, with 15 bases between. The germline V gene encodes CDR1 MDHEN and CDR2 SYDVKM. The CDR3 has 15 residues. This chain's CDR3 is CASSFLHQGGETQYF. The CDR3 nucleotides read TGTGCCAGCAGTTTCCTCCACCAGGGGGGAGAGACCCAGTACTTC.

A single count supports this clone. The V gene is TRBV28, the J gene TRBJ2-1, with no clear D. Per the germline V gene, CDR1 is MDHEN and CDR2 is SYDVKM. Trimming stripped 8 bases from V and 8 bases from J, with 10 bases between. The CDR3 is made up of 11 amino acids. CDR3 in amino acids: CASGTRHEQFF. The CDR3 bases are TGTGCCAGCGGAACCAGGCATGAGCAGTTCTTC.

The rearrangement links TRBV7-3 to TRBJ2-1; D is undetermined. There are 15 residues in the CDR3. Germline V gene data show CDR1 as SGHTA and CDR2 as FQGTGA. Between the trimmed V and J ends, which lost 2 bases and 0 bases, there was a span of 8 bases. The CDR3 nucleotides are TGTGCCAGCAGCTTAGCGGCCAGCTCCTACAATGAGCAGTTCTTC. Translated, it gives CASSLAASSYNEQFF. The variable domain in full, with the rest retrieved from reference TRBV7-3 and TRBJ2-1, is GAGVSQTPSNKVTEKGKYVELRCDPISGHTALYWYRQSLGQGPEFLIYFQGTGAADDSGLPNDRFFAVRPEGSVSTLKIQRTERGDSAVYLCASSLAASSYNEQFFGPGTRLTVL.

The J gene is TRBJ2-7, the V gene TRBV6-1, with D hard to call. Trimming took 7 bases from V and 3 from J, leaving 13 bases between them. CDR1 is MNHNS and CDR2 is SASEGT in the germline V gene. The CDR3 totals 13 residues. The CDR3 region has the DNA TGTGCCAGCACCCCCTGGGCCTACTACGAGCAGTACTTC. Translated: CASTPWAYYEQYF.

V and J are TRBV7-6 and TRBJ1-5, with D maybe TRBD1 (6 bases). The CDR3 has 15 amino acids. V was trimmed by 1 base and J by 1 base, leaving 8 bases between them. Germline V lookup: CDR1 SGHVS, CDR2 FNYEAQ. In DNA form, the CDR3 reads TGTGCCAGCAGCTTAGAGGACAGAAGCAATCAGCCCCAGCATTTT. This codes for CASSLEDRSNQPQHF.

This clone has only one observation. CDR3 region: CASQGGTSRETQYF. DNA of the CDR3: TGCGCCAGCCAAGGCGGGACTTCTCGGGAGACCCAGTACTTC. The chain links TRBV10-1 to TRBJ2-5; D is possibly TRBD2 (6 bases). The V gene lost 8 bases and the J gene lost 5 bases, with 18 bases spanning the gap. The CDR3 contains 14 residues. Per the germline V gene, CDR1 is WNHNN and CDR2 is SYGVQD (reference sequence).

This clone has more than one count but fewer than ten. This chain links TRBV18 with TRBJ1-1; 8 bases align to TRBD1. Germline-derived CDR1 and CDR2 are KGHSH and LQKENI. V lost 3 bases to trimming and J lost 3 bases; unmatched junction nucleotides: 6. The CDR3 is made up of 15 amino acids. The CDR3 loop reads CASSPGTGSYTEAFF. The CDR3 nucleotides are TGTGCCAGCTCACCCGGGACAGGTTCTTACACTGAAGCTTTCTTT. The variable domain in full, completed from reference TRBV18 and TRBJ1-1, reads NAGVMQNPRHLVRRRGQEARLRCSPMKGHSHVYWYRQLPEEGLKFMVYLQKENIIDESGMPKERFSAEFPKEGPSILRIQQVVRGDSAAYFCASSPGTGSYTEAFFGQGTRLTVV.

The rearrangement uses TRBV28 and TRBJ1-2; maybe TRBD1 (5 bases). With 5 bases removed from V and 3 bases from J, the gap between germline ends came to 7 bases. CDR3 length equals 12 residues. Germline CDR1 and CDR2: MDHEN and SYDVKM. CDR3 protein: CASSPQDYGYTF. The CDR3 DNA is TGTGCCAGCAGTCCACAGGACTATGGCTACACCTTC.

This clone has only one observation. The chain joins TRBV7-6 to TRBJ2-7; maybe TRBD2 (7 bases). V shed 4 bases and J shed 2 bases, with 21 bases lying between them. The CDR3 is 17 amino acids. Germline V CDR1 and CDR2: SGHVS, FNYEAQ. CDR3 DNA sequence: TGTGCCAGCAGCTCCGGGACGGGGGGCGATTCAACCTACGAGCAGTACTTC. Translated: CASSSGTGGDSTYEQYF. The entire variable domain, with the rest obtained from reference TRBV7-6 and TRBJ2-7, is as follows: GAGVSQSPRYKVTKRGQDVALRCDPISGHVSLYWYRQALGQGPEFLTYFNYEAQQDKSGLPNDRFSAERPEGSISTLTIQRTEQRDSAMYRCASSSGTGGDSTYEQYFGPGTRLTVT.

The V call is TRBV4-2, the J call TRBJ2-1, with D possibly TRBD2 on 6 matching bases. V gave up 0 bases and J gave up 2 bases, with 23 bases separating them. CDR1 LGHNA and CDR2 YNFKEQ come from the germline V gene. The CDR3 covers 20 residues. The CDR3 reads CASSQDLRSGGAVTYNEQFF. The CDR3 region has the DNA TGTGCCAGCAGCCAAGATCTTAGATCCGGGGGAGCGGTCACCTACAATGAGCAGTTCTTC.

CDR3 amino acids: CASSLQGPGTEAFF. The CDR3 DNA follows: TGTGCCAGCAGCTTACAGGGCCCGGGCACTGAAGCTTTCTTT. The rearrangement links TRBV5-5 to TRBJ1-1; a weak D match, TRBD1 (6 bases). Trimming stripped 2 bases from V and 4 bases from J, with 12 bases between. From germline, CDR1 is SGHKS and CDR2 YYEKEE (reference sequence). This CDR3 spans 14 amino acids.

V usage is TRBV4-1 and J usage is TRBJ2-7, with 8 bases lining up with TRBD2. The CDR3 extends over 12 amino acids. Germline V CDR1 and CDR2: MGHRA, YSYEKL. Trimming cost V 2 bases and J 9 bases; bases outside gene matches: 3. Here the CDR3 reads CASSQTGGWQYF. The CDR3, as DNA: TGCGCCAGCAGCCAAACGGGAGGGTGGCAGTACTTC.

V usage is TRBV6-6 and J usage is TRBJ2-7, with TRBD2 matching over 7 bases. Per the germline V gene, CDR1 is MNHNY and CDR2 is SVGAGI (reference sequence). V was clipped by 5 bases and J by 0 bases; unmatched bases: 13. The CDR3 contains 17 residues. The CDR3 bases are TGTGCCAGCAGTCTCCTCGGGAGCGGGATAAGCTCCTACGAGCAGTACTTC. Amino acid sequence: CASSLLGSGISSYEQYF.

This clone has just a few counts. The chain recombines TRBV14 with TRBJ1-4; D gene unclear. The V and J ends lost 4 bases and 4 bases respectively, with 13 bases between them. This CDR3 has 15 residues. Germline V gene data show CDR1 as SGHDN and CDR2 as FVKESK. DNA for the CDR3: TGTGCCAGCAGCCTACGACACGGCTATAATGAAAAACTGTTTTTT. Translation: CASSLRHGYNEKLFF.

This chain joins TRBV29-1 and TRBJ1-1; D gene uncertain. CDR1 SQVTM and CDR2 ANQGSEA come from the germline V gene. The CDR3 has 13 amino acids. V was clipped by 2 bases and J by 5 bases, with 12 bases between them. The CDR3, as DNA: TGCAGCGTTGAAATAGGCGGTGGGACTGAAGCTTTCTTT. Translation gives CSVEIGGGTEAFF.

This chain joins TRBV6-5 and TRBJ1-3, with a possible D match to TRBD1 (6 bases). Germline V CDR1 and CDR2: MNHEY, SVGAGI. The CDR3 consists of 13 residues. The V and J ends lost 11 bases and 6 bases respectively, with 17 bases between them. CDR3 protein: CASSGQIQNTIYF. DNA for the CDR3: TGTGCCTCCAGCGGACAGATTCAAAACACCATATATTTT.

This chain links TRBV5-1 with TRBJ1-1; 9 bases map to TRBD1. The CDR3 contains 16 residues. Unmatched junction bases numbered 9, after V lost 4 bases and J lost 2 bases. The germline V gene has CDR1 SGHRS and CDR2 YFSETQ. The chain's CDR3 is CASSPLADRGNTEAFF. Written as DNA, the CDR3 is TGCGCCAGCAGCCCCCTCGCGGACAGGGGAAACACTGAAGCTTTCTTT.

The genes are TRBV6-1 and TRBJ2-1; 8 nucleotides align to TRBD2. Germline-derived CDR1 and CDR2 are MNHNS and SASEGT. The CDR3 length is 18 residues. Unmatched junction bases numbered 7, after V lost 0 bases and J lost 0 bases. The CDR3 nucleotides read TGTGCCAGCAGTGAAGCGCTCGGGGGGGGAAGCTCCTACAATGAGCAGTTCTTC. Its translation is CASSEALGGGSSYNEQFF.

This CDR3 reads CASSEAGPTYNEQFF. Written as DNA, the CDR3 is TGTGCCAGCAGTGAAGCGGGGCCTACTTACAATGAGCAGTTCTTC. The chain has TRBV2 and TRBJ2-1, with D perhaps TRBD1 (5 bases). The V gene's germline CDR1 is SNHLY and CDR2 FYNNEI. The CDR3 contains 15 residues. Trimming pared 0 bases from V and 4 bases from J, leaving 10 bases between.

This rearrangement joins TRBV6-1 to TRBJ2-1, with TRBD2 matching 10 bases. Germline CDR1 reads MNHNS; CDR2 reads SASEGT. Trimming took 4 bases from V and 9 from J; bases not matched to a gene: 6. CDR3 size: 14 residues. CDR3 DNA sequence: TGTGCCAGCAGTGTAGCGGGAGGTAGACTTGAGCAGTTCTTC. Encoded protein: CASSVAGGRLEQFF.

The chain has TRBV27 and TRBJ1-2; a weak D match, TRBD1 (5 bases). The CDR3 runs 15 residues. Germline-derived CDR1 and CDR2 are MNHEY and SMNVEV (reference sequence). Trimming shortened V by 0 bases and J by 4 bases, and 12 bases separated the two germline ends. CDR3 sequence: CASSLSTGWGYGYTF. CDR3 nucleotides: TGTGCCAGCAGTTTATCCACAGGTTGGGGCTATGGCTACACCTTC.